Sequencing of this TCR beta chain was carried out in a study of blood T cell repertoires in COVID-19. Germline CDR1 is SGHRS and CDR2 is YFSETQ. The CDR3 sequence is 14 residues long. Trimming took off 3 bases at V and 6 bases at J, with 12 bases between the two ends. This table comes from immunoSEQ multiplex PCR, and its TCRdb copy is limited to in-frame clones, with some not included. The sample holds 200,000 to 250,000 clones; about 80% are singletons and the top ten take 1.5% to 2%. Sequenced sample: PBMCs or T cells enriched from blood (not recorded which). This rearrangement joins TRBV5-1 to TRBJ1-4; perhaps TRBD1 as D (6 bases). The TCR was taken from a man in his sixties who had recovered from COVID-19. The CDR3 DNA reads TGCGCCAGCAGCTCGGACAGCTCCTATGAAAAACTGTTTTTT. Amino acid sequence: CASSSDSSYEKLFF.